The 22 T cell receptor beta chains in this list originate from one sample, sequenced in a study of cytomegalovirus exposure and HLA in healthy donors. PCR amplification relied on 60 Vbeta primers (plus 13 Jbeta primers). This table comes from immunoSEQ multiplex PCR, and its TCRdb copy is limited to in-frame clones, with some not included. Among fewer than 150,000 clones listed, more than 60% were seen once. What was sequenced was PBMCs. These receptors were obtained from a male donor in good health and CMV-seronegative.

The rearrangement links TRBV6-1 to TRBJ1-1; 7 positions match TRBD1. Germline trimming cut 4 bases from V and 3 bases from J; bases unmatched to any gene: 5. This CDR3 has 14 amino acids. Germline V gene lookup returns CDR1 MNHNS and CDR2 SASEGT. CDR3: CASSVQGDHTEAFF. The CDR3, as DNA: TGTGCCAGCAGTGTGCAGGGGGACCACACTGAAGCTTTCTTT.

This clone was found a few times. The gene calls are TRBV27 and TRBJ2-3; the match to TRBD1 covers 10 bases. Germline CDR1 and CDR2: MNHEY and SMNVEV (reference sequence). V shed 4 bases, J shed 3 bases, and the junction held 16 bases outside the gene matches. The CDR3 contains 19 residues. CDR3 sequence: CASSWSRDRGWWWTDTQYF. CDR3 in DNA: TGTGCCAGCAGTTGGTCCCGGGACAGGGGATGGTGGTGGACAGATACGCAGTATTTT.

V gene TRBV9 combines with J gene TRBJ2-5, with TRBD2 matching 11 bases. This CDR3 spans 15 amino acids. In germline, CDR1 is SGDLS, CDR2 YYNGEE. V dropped 0 bases and J dropped 6; count of bases not matched to a gene: 4. Here the CDR3 DNA reads TGTGCCAGCAGCGTAGCTAGCGGGGGGATGAAGACCCAGTACTTC. This translates into CASSVASGGMKTQYF.

The rearrangement joins TRBV5-1 to TRBJ2-2; D might be TRBD2 (5 bases). CDR1 SGHRS and CDR2 YFSETQ come from the germline V gene. The CDR3 spans 17 residues. Trimming took off 5 bases at V and 1 base at J, with 18 bases between the two ends. CDR3 nucleotides: TGCGCCAGCAGTTTTGGACCGCGTCGGGGGAACACCGGGGAGCTGTTTTTT. Residues: CASSFGPRRGNTGELFF.

The table lists this clone with a count of one. The CDR3 DNA reads as TGTGCCAGCAGTGAATATGCGGGTACAGTCTACGAGCAGTACTTC. Protein sequence: CASSEYAGTVYEQYF. The rearrangement joins TRBV25-1 to TRBJ2-7; perhaps TRBD2 as D (5 bases). The germline V and J ends were trimmed by 0 bases and 3 bases, with 12 bases remaining between them. Germline V lookup: CDR1 MGHDK, CDR2 SYGVNS. The CDR3 totals 15 residues.

CDR3 protein: CASSIHLDQGGGYTF. The CDR3 DNA reads TGTGCCAGCAGCATTCACCTTGATCAGGGAGGTGGCTACACCTTC. V and J are TRBV7-8 and TRBJ1-2, with D possibly being TRBD1 (5 bases). Germline-derived CDR1 and CDR2 are SGHVS and FQNEAQ. This CDR3 has 15 amino acids. V lost 5 bases, J lost 7 bases, and 20 bases lay in between.

Concerning this clone itself: Additional DNA sequences in this sample encode the identical CDR3. The J gene is TRBJ2-3, the V gene TRBV9, with a possible D match to TRBD2 (5 bases). This CDR3 is 13 amino acids long. The V gene's germline CDR1 is SGDLS and CDR2 YYNGEE. V lost 2 bases and J 4 bases, leaving 8 bases between the germline ends. CDR3 sequence reads: CASSVGGPDTQYF. In DNA, the CDR3 is TGTGCCAGCAGCGTCGGAGGTCCAGATACGCAGTATTTT.

About this clone: This sample includes further DNA sequences coding for the same CDR3. The chain has TRBV4-1 and TRBJ2-5; D might be TRBD2 (5 bases). The CDR3 has 14 residues. The ends were cut back, 1 base at V and 1 base at J, with 7 bases in the middle. CDR1 and CDR2 from the germline V gene are MGHRA and YSYEKL. CDR3 bases: TGCGCCAGCAGCCAAGGGAGCGGCCAAGAGACCCAGTACTTC. It is translated as CASSQGSGQETQYF.

V and J are TRBV14 and TRBJ1-1; 8 nucleotides match TRBD1. The CDR3 runs to 14 residues. V trimming: 1 base; J trimming: 5 bases; junction bases outside the gene matches: 3. The germline V gene has CDR1 SGHDN and CDR2 FVKESK. CDR3: CASSQVDRATEAFF. In DNA, the CDR3 is TGTGCCAGCAGCCAAGTGGACAGGGCAACTGAAGCTTTCTTT. The variable domain in full, with the rest retrieved from reference TRBV14 and TRBJ1-1, is EAGVTQFPSHSVIEKGQTVTLRCDPISGHDNLYWYRRVMGKEIKFLLHFVKESKQDESGMPNNRFLAERTGGTYSTLKVQPAELEDSGVYFCASSQVDRATEAFFGQGTRLTVV.

This clone was found a few times. This sequence joins TRBV25-1 and TRBJ1-3; TRBD1 aligns across 8 bases. After removal of 3 bases from V and 7 bases from J, the junction contained 5 bases not matched to a gene. This CDR3 contains 14 residues. Germline V gene lookup returns CDR1 MGHDK and CDR2 SYGVNS. CDR3 nucleotide sequence: TGTGCCAGCAGTGAGCAGGGGGCGCCGAACACCATATATTTT. It encodes CASSEQGAPNTIYF.

There are a few counts of this clone. The V and J genes are TRBV7-3 and TRBJ2-3; D possibly corresponds to TRBD2 (6 bases). The V end lost 2 bases, the J end lost 2 bases, and 14 bases lay between the germline ends. CDR1 is SGHTA and CDR2 is FQGTGA in the germline V gene. The CDR3 length is 16 residues. CDR3 DNA: TGTGCCAGCAGCTTATGGGGGGAGGTCGACACAGATACGCAGTATTTT. Translated: CASSLWGEVDTDTQYF.

The chain has TRBV14 and TRBJ2-6, with D perhaps TRBD2 (5 bases). The germline gives CDR1 SGHDN, CDR2 FVKESK. Trimming pared 1 base from V and 1 base from J, leaving 8 bases between. The length of the CDR3 is 16 residues. This chain's CDR3 is CASSQVGGSGANVLTF. CDR3 nucleotides: TGTGCCAGCAGCCAAGTAGGCGGGTCTGGGGCCAACGTCCTGACTTTC.

J is TRBJ1-4 and V is TRBV12-5; no reliable D call. Deletions cut 6 bases from V and 0 bases from J, with 11 bases between. CDR1 and CDR2 from the germline V gene are LGHNT and FRNRAP. The CDR3 extends over 15 amino acids. CDR3 sequence (DNA): TGTGCTAGTGGCACCAACACAGCAACTAATGAAAAACTGTTTTTT. It specifies CASGTNTATNEKLFF.

The V call is TRBV30, the J call TRBJ1-2; possible D gene TRBD1, 6 bases. The CDR3 contains 16 residues. The V end lost 1 base, the J end lost 5 bases, and 20 bases lay between the germline ends. CDR1 is GTSNPN, CDR2 SVGIG, per germline (reference sequence). CDR3 region: CAWSADPVTGSYGYTF. In DNA form, the CDR3 reads TGTGCCTGGAGTGCCGACCCTGTAACAGGGAGTTATGGCTACACCTTC.

In DNA form, the CDR3 reads TGTGCCAGCAGTGGGCGACAGGTCTATGGCTACACCTTC. It codes for CASSGRQVYGYTF. This sequence joins TRBV2 and TRBJ1-2; a possible D gene is TRBD1 (6 bases). CDR3 length: 13 residues. Germline V lookup: CDR1 SNHLY, CDR2 FYNNEI. V lost 4 bases and J 4 bases, leaving 10 bases between the germline ends.

The rearrangement links TRBV27 to TRBJ2-1; 8 nucleotides align to TRBD2. Germline trimming cut 3 bases from V and 4 bases from J; bases unmatched to any gene: 8. CDR3 length equals 16 residues. Per the germline V gene, CDR1 is MNHEY and CDR2 is SMNVEV (reference sequence). The CDR3 DNA is TGTGCCAGCAGTTTTTCAGCGGGGGCACTTTACAATGAGCAGTTCTTC. Translated: CASSFSAGALYNEQFF.

This chain links TRBV7-9 with TRBJ2-7, with 7 bases matching TRBD1. The CDR3 contains 13 residues. In germline, CDR1 is SEHNR, CDR2 FQNEAQ (reference sequence). Losses at the gene ends were 10 bases for V and 1 base for J; bases not matched to a gene: 7. The CDR3 DNA reads as TGTGCCATCGATAGGGGGCTTTCCTACGAGCAGTACTTC. Residues: CAIDRGLSYEQYF. Based on the CDR3 plus reference TRBV7-9 and TRBJ2-7, the full variable domain is DTGVSQNPRHKITKRGQNVTFRCDPISEHNRLYWYRQTLGQGPEFLTYFQNEAQLEKSRLLSDRFSAERPKGSFSTLEIQRTEQGDSAMYLCAIDRGLSYEQYFGPGTRLTVT.

The V call is TRBV2, the J call TRBJ1-2; D is possibly TRBD1 (6 bases). Trimming left V 4 bases short and J 8 bases short, with 14 bases between. The CDR3 has 13 amino acids. Per the germline V gene, CDR1 is SNHLY and CDR2 is FYNNEI. The CDR3 DNA sequence: TGTGCCAGCAGTGTACGGCCAGGGGTGGGCTACACCTTC. This encodes CASSVRPGVGYTF.

V and J are TRBV4-1 and TRBJ2-2, with TRBD1 as a possible D gene (6 bases). Germline V gene data show CDR1 as MGHRA and CDR2 as YSYEKL. With 4 bases removed from V and 0 bases from J, the gap between germline ends came to 18 bases. The CDR3 spans 18 residues. The CDR3: CASSPRSGQGTNTGELFF. The CDR3 DNA sequence: TGCGCCAGCAGCCCTAGGTCCGGGCAGGGGACGAACACCGGGGAGCTGTTTTTT.

This clone turned up a few times. The CDR3 loop reads CASSYPPSNEQFF. The CDR3 nucleotides read TGTGCCAGCAGTTACCCCCCCAGCAATGAGCAGTTCTTC. The genes are TRBV6-5 and TRBJ2-1; no firm D call. Germline V lookup: CDR1 MNHEY, CDR2 SVGAGI. The CDR3 is 13 amino acids. V was pared by 2 bases and J by 6 bases, with 8 bases between.

This clone has a single count. The CDR3 spells CASSVSGTAHGYTF. DNA for the CDR3: TGTGCCAGCAGCGTCTCCGGGACAGCACATGGCTACACCTTC. This chain joins TRBV9 and TRBJ1-2; TRBD1 agrees at 7 bases. Germline values: CDR1 SGDLS, CDR2 YYNGEE. V dropped 2 bases and J dropped 6; count of bases not matched to a gene: 7. The CDR3 is made up of 14 amino acids.

This clone was observed a single time. The chain carries TRBV7-6 and TRBJ2-7; D possibly corresponds to TRBD2 (5 bases). V lost 5 bases and J lost 4, with 18 bases in between. The CDR3 runs 15 residues. Germline V gene sequence: CDR1 SGHVS, CDR2 FNYEAQ. The CDR3, as DNA: TGTGCCAGCAGCCGGGGAGACCAGCGCCAATACGAGCAGTACTTC. Its translation is CASSRGDQRQYEQYF.